This is a list of T cell receptor beta chains from one sample in a study of spatial heterogeneity in lung cancer. Via MiXCR, TCRdb re-called the 5' RACE reads, giving one row per CDR3 protein. The sample shows 30,000 to 45,000 distinct CDR3 sequences, approximately 6.8% of them seen only once. The sample consisted of PBMCs, taken at surgery. The receptor set was obtained from a female donor with early-stage non-small cell lung cancer. The CDR3 runs from the conserved cysteine through the conserved F or W. Fields, in order: clone size, V gene, D gene, J gene, CDR3 protein, CDR3 DNA. D genes are given only for firm matches. The size of a clone is reported for some rows only, either as once, few or many, or as a class for expanded clones.

clone_size: many; v_call: TRBV28; d_call: NA; j_call: TRBJ2-6; cdr3_aa: CASSTSRGSGANVLTF; cdr3_nt: TGTGCCAGCAGTACCTCCAGGGGCTCTGGGGCCAACGTCCTGACTTTC
clone_size: NA; v_call: TRBV9; d_call: TRBD1; j_call: TRBJ1-2; cdr3_aa: CASSRDSLNYGYTF; cdr3_nt: TGTGCCAGCAGTCGGGACAGCCTTAACTATGGCTACACCTTC
clone_size: few; v_call: TRBV11-2; d_call: NA; j_call: TRBJ2-1; cdr3_aa: CASSLDSGSYNEQFF; cdr3_nt: TGTGCCAGCAGCTTAGATAGTGGTAGCTACAATGAGCAGTTCTTC
clone_size: many; v_call: TRBV5-6; d_call: TRBD2; j_call: TRBJ2-1; cdr3_aa: CASSFIGPTSGHNEQFF; cdr3_nt: TGTGCCAGCAGCTTTATCGGCCCGACTAGCGGACACAATGAGCAGTTCTTC
clone_size: NA; v_call: TRBV7-2; d_call: NA; j_call: TRBJ2-5; cdr3_aa: CASGGETQYF; cdr3_nt: TGTGCCAGCGGGGGGGAGACCCAGTACTTC
clone_size: few; v_call: TRBV5-4; d_call: NA; j_call: TRBJ1-1; cdr3_aa: CASSLAVTNTEAFF; cdr3_nt: TGTGCCAGCAGCTTGGCCGTCACGAACACTGAAGCTTTCTTT
clone_size: many; v_call: TRBV3-1; d_call: NA; j_call: TRBJ1-1; cdr3_aa: CASSLGDRNTEAFF; cdr3_nt: TGTGCCAGCAGCCTAGGGGACCGGAACACTGAAGCTTTCTTT
clone_size: NA; v_call: TRBV6-2/TRBV6-3; d_call: NA; j_call: TRBJ2-7; cdr3_aa: CASSYEAGATYEQYF; cdr3_nt: TGTGCCAGCAGTTACGAGGCCGGCGCAACCTACGAGCAGTACTTC
clone_size: NA; v_call: TRBV7-2; d_call: NA; j_call: TRBJ2-7; cdr3_aa: CASSRLRDGYEQYF; cdr3_nt: TGTGCCAGCAGCCGGCTCCGGGACGGGTACGAGCAGTACTTC
clone_size: medium-sized; v_call: TRBV10-3; d_call: NA; j_call: TRBJ2-6; cdr3_aa: CAISEPGANVLTF; cdr3_nt: TGTGCCATCAGTGAGCCTGGGGCCAACGTCCTGACTTTC
clone_size: NA; v_call: TRBV2; d_call: NA; j_call: TRBJ1-2; cdr3_aa: CASSREVLYGYTF; cdr3_nt: TGTGCCAGCAGTCGGGAGGTTCTCTATGGCTACACCTTC
clone_size: many; v_call: TRBV29-1; d_call: TRBD1; j_call: TRBJ2-5; cdr3_aa: CSVVRGRGETQYF; cdr3_nt: TGCAGCGTTGTCAGGGGGCGAGGGGAGACCCAGTACTTC
clone_size: many; v_call: TRBV5-1; d_call: TRBD1; j_call: TRBJ2-7; cdr3_aa: CASWDTGASEQYF; cdr3_nt: TGCGCCAGCTGGGATACAGGGGCCTCCGAGCAGTACTTC
clone_size: few; v_call: TRBV6-5; d_call: NA; j_call: TRBJ2-7; cdr3_aa: CASSYSRNPPSYEQYF; cdr3_nt: TGTGCCAGCAGTTACTCAAGGAACCCGCCCTCCTACGAGCAGTACTTC
clone_size: NA; v_call: TRBV11-2; d_call: NA; j_call: TRBJ1-1; cdr3_aa: CASKRSLNTEAFF; cdr3_nt: TGTGCCAGCAAAAGGAGCTTGAACACTGAAGCTTTCTTT
clone_size: few; v_call: TRBV12-3/TRBV12-4; d_call: NA; j_call: TRBJ2-1; cdr3_aa: CASNIGTEQFF; cdr3_nt: TGTGCCAGCAACATTGGGACAGAGCAGTTCTTC
clone_size: NA; v_call: TRBV5-6; d_call: TRBD2; j_call: TRBJ2-5; cdr3_aa: CASSQGLALETQYF; cdr3_nt: TGTGCCAGCAGCCAGGGACTAGCGTTGGAGACCCAGTACTTC
clone_size: NA; v_call: TRBV7-9; d_call: TRBD2; j_call: TRBJ2-5; cdr3_aa: CASSLDLLGTSETQYF; cdr3_nt: TGTGCCAGCAGCTTAGACCTCCTCGGGACTAGTGAGACCCAGTACTTC
clone_size: few; v_call: TRBV5-6; d_call: NA; j_call: TRBJ1-2; cdr3_aa: CASSLAIGALYGYTF; cdr3_nt: TGTGCCAGCAGCTTGGCCATAGGGGCCCTCTATGGCTACACCTTC
clone_size: many; v_call: TRBV12-3/TRBV12-4; d_call: TRBD2; j_call: TRBJ2-5; cdr3_aa: CASSLAVASGNQETQYF; cdr3_nt: TGTGCCAGCAGTTTAGCGGTAGCTAGCGGAAATCAAGAGACCCAGTACTTC
clone_size: NA; v_call: TRBV6-5; d_call: NA; j_call: TRBJ2-5; cdr3_aa: CASSYDGGETQYF; cdr3_nt: TGTGCCAGCAGTTACGACGGCGGGGAGACCCAGTACTTC
clone_size: medium-sized; v_call: TRBV25-1; d_call: NA; j_call: TRBJ1-2; cdr3_aa: CASSPGYGYGYTF; cdr3_nt: TGTGCCAGCTCCCCGGGTTATGGCTATGGCTACACCTTC
clone_size: many; v_call: TRBV27; d_call: NA; j_call: TRBJ2-5; cdr3_aa: CASSLVVDGTQYF; cdr3_nt: TGTGCCAGCAGTTTAGTCGTGGATGGGACCCAGTACTTC
clone_size: few; v_call: TRBV27; d_call: NA; j_call: TRBJ1-6; cdr3_aa: CASSFGLGAYNSPLHF; cdr3_nt: TGTGCCAGCAGTTTTGGCCTTGGCGCCTATAATTCACCCCTCCACTTT
clone_size: many; v_call: TRBV5-1; d_call: NA; j_call: TRBJ2-7; cdr3_aa: CASSPDRSYEQYF; cdr3_nt: TGCGCCAGCAGCCCGGACAGATCCTACGAGCAGTACTTC
clone_size: few; v_call: TRBV3-1; d_call: TRBD1; j_call: TRBJ1-1; cdr3_aa: CASSRGGTGSEAFF; cdr3_nt: TGTGCCAGCAGCCGGGGCGGGACAGGGTCCGAAGCTTTCTTT
clone_size: NA; v_call: TRBV18; d_call: NA; j_call: TRBJ2-5; cdr3_aa: CASSPEGKRETQYF; cdr3_nt: TGTGCCAGCTCACCGGAGGGTAAGCGAGAGACCCAGTACTTC
clone_size: NA; v_call: TRBV20-1; d_call: TRBD2; j_call: TRBJ2-3; cdr3_aa: CSAKRDLAGFVGTDTQYF; cdr3_nt: TGCAGTGCTAAACGGGACCTAGCGGGGTTTGTTGGCACAGATACGCAGTATTTT
clone_size: few; v_call: TRBV27; d_call: NA; j_call: TRBJ1-5; cdr3_aa: CASSLNRAQPQHF; cdr3_nt: TGTGCCAGCAGTTTAAACAGGGCTCAGCCCCAGCATTTT
clone_size: many; v_call: TRBV2; d_call: NA; j_call: TRBJ1-2; cdr3_aa: CASRPPDSVYGYTF; cdr3_nt: TGTGCCAGCAGACCCCCCGACAGTGTTTATGGCTACACCTTC
clone_size: many; v_call: TRBV28; d_call: NA; j_call: TRBJ2-3; cdr3_aa: CASGRGADGTQYF; cdr3_nt: TGTGCCAGCGGGAGAGGGGCGGACGGTACGCAGTATTTT
clone_size: NA; v_call: TRBV9; d_call: TRBD2; j_call: TRBJ2-3; cdr3_aa: CASSSSSGRGADTQYF; cdr3_nt: TGTGCCAGCAGCTCGTCTAGCGGGAGGGGGGCAGATACGCAGTATTTT